What follows describes a single TCR beta chain. Its antigen is unknown. Per-nucleotide qualities are absent, and no much larger clonotype sits a single base away. The time point label, read with the paper, signifies: about 28 days (+/-7) after the second vaccine dose. AZD1222 recipients given second doses at about 4 weeks or at about 12 weeks were pooled, since spike-specific TCR depth and breadth were not found to differ between the two schedules. Vaccinee samples were obtained from the UK trials COV001 and COV002, which included a single-blind randomized controlled phase 2/3 trial of AZD1222 (ChAdOx1 nCoV-19) in healthy adults. For TCRbeta chain sequencing, PBMC samples were collected from trial participants at day 0 and at day 28 after the second dose. The CDR3 regions of human TCRbeta chains were subjected to immunosequencing. As for how the authors treated the data: Repertoire TCRs were checked for matches against a reference library of SARS-CoV-2-specific TCRs that had been generated using the MIRA antigen-specificity platform. Breadth was defined as the fraction of unique TCRs that were SARS-CoV-2-associated, and depth was defined as the fraction of total T cells that were SARS-CoV-2-associated. Using the MIRA data, every spike-specific TCR was mapped to the spike region that the TCR reacted to and assigned to either a CD4 or a CD8 class. Log10-transformed breadth and depth values were compared by one-way ANOVA with Sidak's multiple comparisons tests. TCRdb mirrors the immuneACCESS table, restricted to in-frame sequences. Some clones are absent from its copies; in checked studies, under half trace to an unresolved V gene, and the reason for the others is unknown. The V and J calls and clone size come from that table; D and trimming were worked out from the DNA. The sample table contains around 150,000 clones; only one count was recorded for about 91% of them. Of the sample, approximately 1.2% falls within the top ten clones.

The data derive from a study of T cell responses to AZD1222 COVID-19 vaccine (dated by TCRdb to the early 2020s). As for the study more broadly: TCR sequencing was performed for about 250 trial participants, of whom roughly 200 were given two doses of AZD1222 and 26 were given two doses of MenACWY control vaccine. Trial participants were enrolled by age into subgroups of 18-55, 56-69 and 70-plus years, and around 150, 28 and 57 TCR-sequenced participants, respectively, were included in these subgroups. Results and caveats for the whole study, not just this receptor: Participants were mostly white British, with more females than males. The authors suggested clonal diversity may have been underestimated. Reportedly, close to half of the unique spike-specific TCRs recognized epitopes lying outside the regions that are mutated in the B.1.351 and B.1.1.7 variants. The whole spike protein was spanned by vaccine-associated CD4 TCRs, and dominant responses were seen in regions 160-218 and 743-854. Only 5 to 7 AZD1222 recipients were SARS-CoV-2 seropositive at baseline, limiting conclusions about previously exposed vaccinees. After two AZD1222 doses, spike-specific TCR breadth and depth were significantly higher than at day 0 and than in MenACWY recipients. In the small 56-69-year group, the increase in depth fell short of significance, most likely because of low power. Because no day 14 peak-response samples were available, repertoires were characterized only after the peak T cell response.

The receptor's source is an adult who received the AZD1222 COVID-19 vaccine. The sequencing here drew on peripheral blood, taken 28 days after the second AZD1222 dose.

This receptor has the CDR3 CASSPGRDYGYTF. The DNA sequence reads TGTGCCAGCAGCCCGGGGAGAGACTATGGCTACACCTTC. The V gene is TRBV3-1 (or the pseudogene TRBV3-2) and the J gene is TRBJ1-2; too little of a D gene remains to name it. Via the germline V gene (reference sequence), CDR1 is LGHDT and CDR2 YNNKEL. From the cysteine through the phenylalanine, the CDR3 covers 13 amino acids. Of the read, only the CDR3 DNA is kept; its 39 bases are in frame from base 1. Trimming at the junction amounts to 4 bases on V and 3 bases on J, and the germline ends lie 9 bases apart.